Listed below are T cell receptor beta chains from one sample, sequenced in a study of CD8+CD57+ T cells in acquired aplastic anemia. TCRdb re-analysed the reads in MiXCR, keeping a single row per CDR3 protein. The sample lists some 180,000 distinct CDR3 sequences, about 50% occurring once. The sequenced material came from sorted CD4+, CD8+, or CD8+CD57+ T cells (not recorded which) from PBMCs. The source of these receptors is a human donor with aplastic anemia. CDR3s include the opening cysteine and the closing phenylalanine or tryptophan. Each record gives: J gene, V gene, D gene, clone size, CDR3 protein, CDR3 DNA. D genes are given only for firm matches. Not all rows give a size; the values are once, few, many and, for expanded clones, a class.

TRBJ1-1,TRBV19,TRBD1,many,CASGFLPGQSFSEAFF,TGTGCCAGCGGATTCTTACCGGGACAGAGTTTTTCTGAAGCTTTCTTT
TRBJ2-5,TRBV11-2,.,many,CASSRTGHETQYF,TGTGCCAGCAGCCGCACAGGGCACGAGACCCAGTACTTC
TRBJ2-1,TRBV19,.,.,CASKTQGGNEQFF,TGTGCCAGTAAAACACAGGGTGGGAATGAGCAGTTCTTC
TRBJ2-3,TRBV7-3,TRBD2,.,CASSLRGLAGADTQYF,TGTGCCAGCAGCTTAAGGGGGCTAGCGGGAGCAGATACGCAGTATTTT
TRBJ1-2,TRBV20-1,.,.,CSAFYDGYTF,TGCAGTGCTTTTTATGATGGCTACACCTTC
TRBJ1-4,TRBV2,.,.,CASSGGATNEKLFF,TGTGCCAGCAGCGGGGGTGCAACTAATGAAAAACTGTTTTTT
TRBJ2-1,TRBV5-6,.,many,CASTLNNEQFF,TGTGCCAGCACCTTGAACAATGAGCAGTTCTTC
TRBJ2-7,TRBV10-2,TRBD2,.,CASRGTSGSSYEQYF,TGCGCCAGCAGGGGGACTAGCGGGAGCTCCTACGAGCAGTACTTC
TRBJ2-7,TRBV7-3,.,.,CASSFGQGGEQYF,TGTGCCAGCAGCTTTGGCCAGGGCGGCGAGCAGTACTTC
TRBJ1-6,TRBV25-1,.,.,CASSEVGDNSPLHF,TGTGCCAGCAGTGAAGTCGGCGATAATTCACCCCTCCACTTT
TRBJ1-6,TRBV12-3/TRBV12-4,.,.,CASSLVHWQGYSPLHF,TGTGCCAGCAGTTTAGTACATTGGCAGGGATATTCACCCCTCCACTTT
TRBJ2-5,TRBV2,TRBD2,.,CASATSALQETQYF,TGTGCCAGCGCGACTAGCGCCCTCCAAGAGACCCAGTACTTC
TRBJ1-2,TRBV2,.,.,CASVGRVYGYTF,TGTGCCAGCGTCGGCAGGGTTTATGGCTACACCTTC
TRBJ2-7,TRBV10-3,TRBD1,.,CAISIQGAAYEQYF,TGTGCCATCAGTATACAGGGGGCAGCATACGAGCAGTACTTC
TRBJ2-7,TRBV20-1,TRBD1,.,CSAHGQGDEQYF,TGCAGTGCTCACGGACAGGGGGACGAGCAGTACTTC
TRBJ1-2,TRBV12-3/TRBV12-4,.,many,CASSLSSPGRLGGYTF,TGTGCCAGCAGTTTAAGTTCGCCGGGCAGGTTAGGCGGCTACACCTTC
TRBJ2-3,TRBV7-6,.,.,CASSPGSSAGTQYF,TGTGCCAGCAGCCCAGGATCTAGTGCTGGTACGCAGTATTTT
TRBJ2-6,TRBV2,.,few,CASSEGIGQDDSGANVLTF,TGTGCCAGCAGTGAAGGTATCGGGCAGGATGACTCTGGGGCCAACGTCCTGACTTTC
TRBJ2-4,TRBV9,.,.,CASSAQPGAQNIQYF,TGTGCCAGCAGCGCGCAGCCAGGGGCCCAAAACATTCAGTACTTC
TRBJ2-1,TRBV6-4,.,.,CASSALGQNNEQFF,TGTGCCAGCAGTGCCTTGGGACAAAACAATGAGCAGTTCTTC
TRBJ2-2,TRBV9,.,many,CASSPRIQDTGELFF,TGTGCCAGCAGCCCTAGGATTCAGGACACCGGGGAGCTGTTTTTT
TRBJ2-5,TRBV5-8,TRBD2,.,CASRDGLAIQETQYF,TGTGCCAGCAGAGACGGACTAGCGATACAAGAGACCCAGTACTTC
TRBJ1-5,TRBV2,.,.,CASSKGEEQPQHF,TGTGCCAGCAGTAAGGGGGAGGAGCAGCCCCAGCATTTT
TRBJ1-6,TRBV12-3/TRBV12-4,.,many,CASSFASTVPSAILLHF,TGTGCCAGCAGTTTTGCGTCGACAGTCCCCTCCGCGATTCTCCTCCACTTT
TRBJ2-7,TRBV29-1,TRBD1,many,CSVWDRGFSEQYF,TGCAGCGTTTGGGACAGGGGCTTTAGCGAGCAGTACTTC
TRBJ1-2,TRBV3-1,TRBD1,.,CASSPRQGIYGYTF,TGTGCCAGCAGTCCCCGACAGGGTATCTATGGCTACACCTTC
TRBJ1-5,TRBV7-9,.,.,CASSLALGNQPQHF,TGTGCCAGCAGCTTAGCGTTGGGCAATCAGCCCCAGCATTTT
TRBJ2-7,TRBV5-1,.,.,CASRLGAGSNEQYF,TGCGCCAGCAGGTTGGGGGCAGGGAGCAACGAGCAGTACTTC
TRBJ2-4,TRBV20-1,.,.,CSAPRSGIGIQYF,TGCAGTGCTCCCCGGTCGGGAATTGGGATTCAGTACTTC
TRBJ1-2,TRBV19,.,many,CASSISGQLYGYTF,TGTGCCAGTAGTATAAGTGGACAGCTCTATGGCTACACCTTC
TRBJ1-6,TRBV5-1,.,.,CASSLDRNSPLHF,TGCGCCAGCAGCTTGGACAGGAATTCACCCCTCCACTTT
TRBJ2-7,TRBV5-4,TRBD2,.,CATWTSGSYEQYF,TGTGCCACCTGGACTAGCGGATCCTACGAGCAGTACTTC
TRBJ2-3,TRBV6-5,.,.,CASSWGLRDTQYF,TGTGCCAGCAGTTGGGGACTCAGAGATACGCAGTATTTT
TRBJ2-2,TRBV11-2,TRBD2,.,CASSLSSGGFTGELFF,TGTGCCAGCAGCTTGAGTAGCGGGGGTTTCACCGGGGAGCTGTTTTTT
TRBJ1-4,TRBV20-1,.,.,CSARQTQGLLFF,TGCAGTGCTAGACAAACACAGGGACTTCTGTTTTTT
TRBJ2-3,TRBV7-6,.,many,CASSLTLEGDTQYF,TGTGCCAGCAGCTTAACTCTTGAGGGAGATACGCAGTATTTT
TRBJ1-1,TRBV6-1,.,.,CASSHFARNTEAFF,TGTGCCAGCAGCCATTTTGCGAGAAACACTGAAGCTTTCTTT
TRBJ1-1,TRBV29-1,.,many,CSVRTGTGTGAFF,TGCAGCGTTCGCACCGGGACGGGAACGGGAGCTTTCTTT
TRBJ2-7,TRBV12-3/TRBV12-4,TRBD2,.,CASGKLAGFYEQYF,TGTGCCAGCGGGAAACTAGCGGGCTTCTACGAGCAGTACTTC
TRBJ1-2,TRBV29-1,.,few,CSVERKGINYGYTF,TGCAGCGTTGAACGAAAGGGAATCAACTATGGCTACACCTTC
TRBJ1-1,TRBV4-2,.,many,CASSQQGLPEAFF,TGTGCCAGCAGCCAACAGGGGCTCCCTGAAGCTTTCTTT
TRBJ1-1,TRBV15,.,.,CATSRPELGGNTEAFF,TGTGCCACCAGCAGACCAGAATTAGGGGGGAACACTGAAGCTTTCTTT
TRBJ1-2,TRBV20-1,TRBD1,.,CSASPGTGSGYTF,TGCAGTGCTAGTCCCGGGACAGGGTCTGGCTACACCTTC
TRBJ2-7,TRBV29-1,TRBD1,.,CGVDPGQGDEQYF,TGCGGCGTCGACCCGGGACAGGGTGACGAGCAGTACTTC
TRBJ2-7,TRBV6-1,TRBD1,.,CASSEWGQGLNEQYF,TGTGCCAGCAGTGAGTGGGGACAGGGCCTGAACGAGCAGTACTTC
TRBJ2-7,TRBV7-3,.,.,CASSLTNYEQYF,TGTGCCAGCAGCCTTACCAACTACGAGCAGTACTTC
TRBJ2-7,TRBV7-8,.,.,CASRAVGSYEQYF,TGTGCCAGCAGGGCTGTGGGTTCCTACGAGCAGTACTTC
TRBJ1-5,TRBV2,.,.,CASSGTENQPQHF,TGTGCCAGCAGTGGGACAGAGAATCAGCCCCAGCATTTT
TRBJ2-1,TRBV18,.,few,CASSPSSGGNEQFF,TGTGCCAGCTCACCGTCTTCTGGGGGCAATGAGCAGTTCTTC
TRBJ2-7,TRBV12-5,.,many,CASGLKSSYEQYF,TGTGCTAGTGGTTTGAAGAGCTCCTACGAGCAGTACTTC
TRBJ2-7,TRBV2,.,.,CASSEGSGTPYEQYF,TGTGCCAGCAGTGAGGGTAGCGGAACCCCCTACGAGCAGTACTTC
TRBJ2-3,TRBV5-4,.,many,CASSTDSSTDTQYF,TGTGCCAGCAGCACTGACTCAAGCACAGATACGCAGTATTTT
TRBJ1-2,TRBV20-1,TRBD1,.,CSANDRVSYGYTF,TGCAGTGCAAACGACAGGGTGTCTTATGGCTACACCTTC
TRBJ1-1,TRBV11-2,.,.,CASSLVRSRTEAFF,TGTGCCAGCAGCTTAGTAAGGAGTCGGACTGAAGCTTTCTTT
TRBJ2-7,TRBV20-1,.,many,CSAREFNEQYF,TGCAGTGCTAGAGAGTTTAACGAGCAGTACTTC
TRBJ1-3,TRBV5-1,.,many,CASSLGGIVSGNTIYF,TGCGCCAGCAGCTTGGGTGGGATCGTCTCTGGAAACACCATATATTTT
TRBJ1-6,TRBV5-1,.,many,CASRAELNNSPLHF,TGCGCCAGCAGGGCGGAGTTGAATAATTCACCCCTCCACTTT
TRBJ1-1,TRBV19,.,.,CASSILRDTEAFF,TGTGCCAGTAGTATTCTCAGGGACACTGAAGCTTTCTTT